Shown below are 9 T cell receptor beta chains from a single sample sequenced in a study of OX40 agonist ivuxolimab in advanced cancers. Libraries were prepared by immunoSEQ multiplex PCR; TCRdb keeps only in-frame clonotypes and omits some of them. The profile shows tens of thousands of clones, approximately 89% of them singletons. The starting material was CD4+ or CD8+ T cells sorted from blood, obtained in a trial of the OX40 agonist ivuxolimab. The receptors were gathered from an adult with an advanced solid tumor such as melanoma, head and neck, liver or kidney cancer.

This chain links TRBV7-9 with TRBJ2-7; maybe TRBD2 (6 bases). The CDR3 extends over 16 amino acids. V was pared by 7 bases and J by 3 bases, with 22 bases between. The germline V gene has CDR1 SEHNR and CDR2 FQNEAQ (reference sequence). CDR3 bases: TGTGCCAGCACCCCCTCGACCCCGGGAGCGAACTACGAGCAGTACTTC. It codes for CASTPSTPGANYEQYF.

The rearrangement uses TRBV9 and TRBJ2-1; D could derive from TRBD1 or TRBD2 (5 bases each). V was pared by 4 bases and J by 8 bases, with 19 bases between. Germline V gives CDR1 SGDLS, CDR2 YYNGEE. The CDR3 consists of 15 residues. The CDR3 sequence is CASSRGAWGRDEQFF. The CDR3 DNA is TGTGCCAGCAGCAGAGGGGCCTGGGGCAGGGATGAGCAGTTCTTC.

The chain combines TRBV27 with TRBJ1-5; no reliable D call. The germline V gene has CDR1 MNHEY and CDR2 SMNVEV (reference sequence). The CDR3 sequence is 14 residues long. The V end was cut by 3 bases, the J end by 1 base, with 7 bases between. CDR3 coding DNA: TGTGCCAGCAGTTTGGAAAGAAGCAATCAGCCCCAGCATTTT. Protein sequence: CASSLERSNQPQHF.

The genes are TRBV4-2 and TRBJ1-5; D is unclear. Germline assignment: CDR1 LGHNA and CDR2 YNFKEQ. V was pared by 5 bases and J by 1 base, with 6 bases between. The CDR3 is 13 amino acids. CDR3 nucleotide sequence: TGTGCCAGCAGCGGCAGGAGCAATCAGCCCCAGCATTTT. Its translation is CASSGRSNQPQHF.

The count of this clone is one. CDR3 residues: CASSLQQSYEQYF. CDR3 nucleotide sequence: TGTGCCAGCAGCTTACAACAGTCCTACGAGCAGTACTTC. The rearrangement joins TRBV7-2 to TRBJ2-7; D call uncertain. CDR1 is SGHTA and CDR2 is FQGNSA in the germline V gene. V was cut by 2 bases and J by 1 base, with 6 bases left in between. CDR3 length equals 13 residues.

The J gene is TRBJ1-2, the V gene TRBV4-3; 9 positions match TRBD1. Germline assignment: CDR1 LGHNA and CDR2 YSLEER. The CDR3 is 16 residues long. Unmatched junction bases numbered 10, after V lost 0 bases and J lost 8 bases. CDR3 protein: CASSQDWGQGGQGYTF. CDR3 DNA: TGCGCCAGCAGCCAAGATTGGGGACAGGGAGGGCAGGGCTACACCTTC.

A remark on this clone: At the DNA level, this CDR3 is encoded by other sequences in the same sample as well. This chain links TRBV2 with TRBJ2-5; no clear D. V was shortened by 3 bases and J by 5 bases, with 1 base between the two germline ends. This CDR3 contains 10 residues. From germline, CDR1 is SNHLY and CDR2 FYNNEI. Here the CDR3 reads CASSEETQYF. The CDR3 DNA reads as TGTGCCAGCAGTGAGGAGACCCAGTACTTC.

This clone was seen just once. V and J are TRBV11-1 and TRBJ1-1, with D unresolved. The germline CDR1 and CDR2 sequences are SGHAT and FQDESV (reference sequence). V was pared by 3 bases and J by 0 bases, with 8 bases between. This CDR3 is 14 amino acids long. The CDR3 DNA reads as TGTGCCAGCAGCTTCGCGATTGTGAACACTGAAGCTTTCTTT. Its translation: CASSFAIVNTEAFF.

J is TRBJ1-4 and V is TRBV7-8; the D gene is possibly TRBD1 (5 bases). In germline, CDR1 is SGHVS, CDR2 FQNEAQ. Trimming cost V 3 bases and J 2 bases, with 7 bases left between them. The length of the CDR3 is 14 residues. Here the CDR3 reads CASSLTATNEKLFF. CDR3 nucleotide sequence: TGTGCCAGCAGCTTGACAGCGACTAATGAAAAACTGTTTTTT.